These 19 T cell receptor beta chains came from one sample sequenced in a study of blood T cell repertoires in COVID-19. Profiling relied on immunoSEQ multiplex PCR, and the TCRdb table lists in-frame clones only, not all of them. The table has roughly 400,000 clones, about nine tenths seen once. What was sequenced was PBMCs or T cells enriched from blood (not recorded which). These receptors were obtained from a young man who had recovered from COVID-19.

The chain uses TRBV10-3 and TRBJ1-2; 8 bases fit TRBD1. The CDR3 sequence is 15 residues long. Germline V gene data show CDR1 as ENHRY and CDR2 as SYGVKD. J was trimmed by 7 bases and V by 10 bases; bases with no gene match: 17. In DNA, the CDR3 is TGTGCCACCTTACTGGACAGGGATGGTACGAGTGGCTACACCTTC. Translating gives CATLLDRDGTSGYTF.

The CDR3 sequence: CASRGTGGNTEAFF. The CDR3 DNA sequence: TGTGCCAGCAGGGGGACAGGGGGTAACACTGAAGCTTTCTTT. V gene TRBV28 combines with J gene TRBJ1-1; TRBD1 aligns across 11 bases. This CDR3 has 14 amino acids. Germline values: CDR1 MDHEN, CDR2 SYDVKM. With 6 bases clipped from V and 2 bases from J, the junction kept 2 bases outside the gene matches. The full variable domain, its missing parts supplied by reference TRBV28 and TRBJ1-1, is DVKVTQSSRYLVKRTGEKVFLECVQDMDHENMFWYRQDPGLGLRLIYFSYDVKMKEKGDIPEGYSVSREKKERFSLILESASTNQTSMYLCASRGTGGNTEAFFGQGTRLTVV.

The chain recombines TRBV6-2 or TRBV6-3 with TRBJ2-1; 10 nucleotides align to TRBD2. Unmatched junction bases numbered 3, after V lost 3 bases and J lost 4 bases. The CDR3 has 15 amino acids. Germline CDR1 MNHEY, CDR2 SVGEGT. In nucleotides, the CDR3 is TGTGCCAGCAGTTATGAAGCGGGGGGGTACAATGAGCAGTTCTTC. Translation gives CASSYEAGGYNEQFF.

The chain joins TRBV6-5 to TRBJ1-1; D gene ambiguous. Germline V gene sequence: CDR1 MNHEY, CDR2 SVGAGI. The CDR3 covers 10 residues. Trimming took 8 bases from V and 5 from J, leaving 6 bases between them. The CDR3: CASRDTEAFF. CDR3 bases: TGTGCCAGCCGAGATACTGAAGCTTTCTTT.

The chain has TRBV6-5 and TRBJ2-4, with D maybe TRBD1 (5 bases). The CDR3 covers 14 residues. Between the trimmed V and J ends, which lost 8 bases and 0 bases, there was a span of 11 bases. Germline loops: CDR1 MNHEY, CDR2 SVGAGI. The CDR3 loop reads CASGQGKAKNIQYF. Written as DNA, the CDR3 is TGTGCCAGCGGACAAGGCAAAGCCAAAAACATTCAGTACTTC.

CDR3 nucleotides: TGTGCCAGCGGTACTAGCTGGAACGAGCAGTACTTC. Its translation is CASGTSWNEQYF. The chain couples TRBV6-5 to TRBJ2-7; D may be TRBD2 (6 bases). This CDR3 comprises 12 residues. V dropped 8 bases and J dropped 5 bases, with 13 bases sitting between them. Germline lookup yields CDR1 MNHEY and CDR2 SVGAGI.

A few counts support this clone. The chain couples TRBV2 to TRBJ2-2; D perhaps matches TRBD1 (6 bases). The CDR3 consists of 14 residues. V dropped 0 bases and J dropped 8 bases, with 10 bases sitting between them. The germline CDR1 and CDR2 sequences are SNHLY and FYNNEI. CDR3 bases: TGTGCCAGCAGTGAAGCTCCGGGACAAGGGGAGCTGTTTTTT. This gives the protein CASSEAPGQGELFF. Combining the CDR3 with reference TRBV2 and TRBJ2-2 gives the whole variable domain EPEVTQTPSHQVTQMGQEVILRCVPISNHLYFYWYRQILGQKVEFLVSFYNNEISEKSEIFDDQFSVERPDGSNFTLKIRSTKLEDSAMYFCASSEAPGQGELFFGEGSRLTVL.

CDR3 nucleotide sequence: TGTGCCAGCAGCTTAACGGTGGTTACGGACACTGAAGCTTTCTTT. Translation: CASSLTVVTDTEAFF. The chain combines TRBV7-3 with TRBJ1-1; D remains unclear. V dropped 0 bases and J dropped 3 bases, with 11 bases sitting between them. Per the germline V gene, CDR1 is SGHTA and CDR2 is FQGTGA. This CDR3 comprises 15 residues. The full variable domain, with the rest looked up from reference TRBV7-3 and TRBJ1-1, is GAGVSQTPSNKVTEKGKYVELRCDPISGHTALYWYRQSLGQGPEFLIYFQGTGAADDSGLPNDRFFAVRPEGSVSTLKIQRTERGDSAVYLCASSLTVVTDTEAFFGQGTRLTVV.

The rearrangement uses TRBV3-1 (or the pseudogene TRBV3-2) and TRBJ2-1, with D unclear. V gave up 4 bases and J gave up 3 bases, with 10 bases separating them. The CDR3 is made up of 14 amino acids. CDR1 and CDR2 from the germline V gene are LGHDT and YNNKEL (reference sequence). The CDR3 region is CASSPFAGYNEQFF. The CDR3 bases are TGTGCCAGCAGCCCGTTTGCAGGCTACAATGAGCAGTTCTTC.

V usage is TRBV6-5 and J usage is TRBJ1-2; TRBD1 matches at 9 bases. Losses at the gene ends were 7 bases for V and 7 bases for J; bases not matched to a gene: 7. This CDR3 is 13 amino acids long. Germline CDR1 is MNHEY and CDR2 is SVGAGI. The CDR3 DNA reads as TGTGCCAGCATGGACAGGGGATTTACTGGCTACACCTTC. This translates into CASMDRGFTGYTF.

This clone was found a few times. The rearrangement joins TRBV19 to TRBJ2-1, with D maybe TRBD2 (5 bases). V was trimmed by 3 bases and J by 3 bases, leaving 12 bases between them. The CDR3 has 15 residues. Germline V gene lookup returns CDR1 LNHDA and CDR2 SQIVND (reference sequence). The CDR3 sequence: CASSMERFNYNEQFF. As DNA, the CDR3 is TGTGCCAGTAGTATGGAGCGGTTCAACTACAATGAGCAGTTCTTC.

The rearrangement links TRBV25-1 to TRBJ1-1; TRBD1 is a possible D gene (5 bases). The V gene's germline CDR1 is MGHDK and CDR2 SYGVNS. There are 16 residues in the CDR3. V was shortened by 1 base and J by 4 bases, with 16 bases between the two germline ends. CDR3 bases: TGTGCCAGCAGTGAATCTCGGGGGGAGAGAATCACTGAAGCTTTCTTT. Amino acids: CASSESRGERITEAFF.

The chain links TRBV6-1 to TRBJ2-7; D not resolved. The CDR3 totals 13 residues. Trimming cost V 0 bases and J 4 bases, with 7 bases left between them. The germline gives CDR1 MNHNS, CDR2 SASEGT. The DNA for the CDR3 is TGTGCCAGCAGTGAAGCGCGCGCTTACGAGCAGTACTTC. Protein product: CASSEARAYEQYF.

The V call is TRBV30, the J call TRBJ1-6, with D possibly being TRBD1 (6 bases). V was shortened by 3 bases and J by 5 bases, with 17 bases between the two germline ends. CDR3 length: 16 residues. Germline V lookup: CDR1 GTSNPN, CDR2 SVGIG (reference sequence). The CDR3 nucleotides read TGTGCCTGGAGAAACAGGGCGTCGCCTAATAATTCACCCCTCCACTTT. This translates into CAWRNRASPNNSPLHF.

This sequence joins TRBV28 and TRBJ2-3, with D possibly TRBD1 on 5 matching bases. V lost 6 bases to trimming and J lost 0 bases, with 10 bases between them. CDR1 MDHEN and CDR2 SYDVKM come from the germline V gene. The CDR3 spans 14 residues. CDR3 coding DNA: TGTGCCAGCAGGAGCCAGGGTAGCACAGATACGCAGTATTTT. This sequence encodes CASRSQGSTDTQYF.

The V call is TRBV11-2, the J call TRBJ2-3, with a tentative D call TRBD2 (5 bases). Germline assignment: CDR1 SGHAT and CDR2 FQNNGV. The CDR3 is made up of 14 amino acids. V was pared by 5 bases and J by 0 bases, with 9 bases between. CDR3 nucleotide sequence: TGTGCCAGCAGCGGCGGGCATAGCACAGATACGCAGTATTTT. Its translation: CASSGGHSTDTQYF.

The rearrangement links TRBV28 to TRBJ1-6, with 7 bases matching TRBD1. The CDR3 loop spans 17 amino acids. Losses at the gene ends were 3 bases for V and 4 bases for J; bases not matched to a gene: 9. Germline lookup yields CDR1 MDHEN and CDR2 SYDVKM. CDR3 bases: TGTGCCAGCAGTTTCCTTCCGGACAGGCGGTATAATTCACCCCTCCACTTT. It codes for CASSFLPDRRYNSPLHF. The full variable domain, with the rest looked up from reference TRBV28 and TRBJ1-6, is DVKVTQSSRYLVKRTGEKVFLECVQDMDHENMFWYRQDPGLGLRLIYFSYDVKMKEKGDIPEGYSVSREKKERFSLILESASTNQTSMYLCASSFLPDRRYNSPLHFGNGTRLTVT.

V and J are TRBV2 and TRBJ2-7; the D gene is possibly TRBD1 (6 bases). The CDR3 has 13 residues. Trimming stripped 4 bases from V and 7 bases from J, with 14 bases between. The germline CDR1 and CDR2 sequences are SNHLY and FYNNEI. CDR3 in DNA: TGTGCCAGCAGTGCAGGGGTTTCTACGGAGCAGTACTTC. Its protein product is CASSAGVSTEQYF.

The chain uses TRBV28 and TRBJ1-2, with no clear D. Trimming shortened V by 6 bases and J by 4 bases, and 24 bases separated the two germline ends. CDR3 length equals 17 residues. Germline loops: CDR1 MDHEN, CDR2 SYDVKM. The CDR3 DNA follows: TGTGCCAGCAGACCCCTAATTGATGTTACTCTCTCCTATGGCTACACCTTC. It is translated as CASRPLIDVTLSYGYTF.